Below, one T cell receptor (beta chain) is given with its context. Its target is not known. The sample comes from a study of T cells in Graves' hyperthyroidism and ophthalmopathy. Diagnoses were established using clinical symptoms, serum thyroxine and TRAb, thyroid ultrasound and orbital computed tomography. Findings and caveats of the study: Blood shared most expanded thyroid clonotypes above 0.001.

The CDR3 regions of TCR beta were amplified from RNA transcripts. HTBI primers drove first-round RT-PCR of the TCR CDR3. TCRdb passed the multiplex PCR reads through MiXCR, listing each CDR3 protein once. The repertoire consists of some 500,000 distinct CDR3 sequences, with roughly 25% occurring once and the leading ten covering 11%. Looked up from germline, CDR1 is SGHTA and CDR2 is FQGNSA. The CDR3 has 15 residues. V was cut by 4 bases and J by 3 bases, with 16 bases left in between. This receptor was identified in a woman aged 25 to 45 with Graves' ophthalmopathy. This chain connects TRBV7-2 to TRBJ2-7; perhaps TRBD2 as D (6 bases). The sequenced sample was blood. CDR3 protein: CASSWGGVGYYEQYF. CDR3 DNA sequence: TGTGCCAGCAGCTGGGGCGGGGTGGGGTACTACGAGCAGTACTTC. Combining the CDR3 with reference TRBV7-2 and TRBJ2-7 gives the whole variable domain GAGVSQSPSNKVTEKGKDVELRCDPISGHTALYWYRQSLGQGLEFLIYFQGNSAPDKSGLPSDRFSAERTGGSVSTLTIQRTQQEDSAVYLCASSWGGVGYYEQYFGPGTRLTVT.